These 24 T cell receptor beta chains came from one sample sequenced in a study of blood T cell repertoires in COVID-19. This table comes from immunoSEQ multiplex PCR, and its TCRdb copy is limited to in-frame clones, with some not included. The sample lists about 260,000 clones; roughly 79% were seen once. Specimen: peripheral blood. These receptor sequences come from a woman of 80 years or more with acute or convalescent COVID-19.

The chain carries TRBV7-9 and TRBJ2-3; 9 positions agree with TRBD2. V gave up 5 bases and J gave up 4 bases; unmatched junction bases: 7. This CDR3 is built from 15 residues. Germline CDR1 and CDR2: SEHNR and FQNEAQ (reference sequence). The CDR3 here is CASSAGGGAPDTQYF. The CDR3 region has the DNA TGTGCCAGCAGCGCGGGCGGGGGGGCCCCAGATACGCAGTATTTT.

The chain combines TRBV7-8 with TRBJ2-5; D is uncertain. Germline values: CDR1 SGHVS, CDR2 FQNEAQ. This CDR3 is 13 amino acids long. V lost 5 bases and J 1 base, leaving 8 bases between the germline ends. Here the CDR3 DNA reads TGTGCCAGCAGCCGACTGTCCCAAGAGACCCAGTACTTC. Protein sequence: CASSRLSQETQYF.

The chain combines TRBV11-2 with TRBJ1-2; 8 bases agree with TRBD1. This CDR3 is 15 amino acids long. With V trimmed by 5 bases and J by 7 bases, 12 bases remained unmatched. Germline CDR1 and CDR2: SGHAT and FQNNGV. In DNA, the CDR3 is TGTGCCAGCAGCCAGGGGGCTGTAGGGGGTGGTGGCTACACCTTC. It yields the protein CASSQGAVGGGGYTF.

This sequence joins TRBV10-3 and TRBJ1-1, with TRBD1 identical over 10 bases. The CDR3 is 15 amino acids. The V gene's germline CDR1 is ENHRY and CDR2 SYGVKD. V was clipped by 3 bases and J by 1 base; unmatched bases: 2. The CDR3 sequence is CAISDRDRGNTEAFF. In nucleotides, the CDR3 is TGTGCCATCAGTGACCGGGACAGGGGGAACACTGAAGCTTTCTTT.

V gene TRBV4-3 combines with J gene TRBJ1-4; D is undetermined. CDR1 is LGHNA, CDR2 YSLEER, per germline. V was trimmed by 0 bases and J by 5 bases, leaving 16 bases between them. The CDR3 runs 17 residues. This CDR3 is CASSQDIPSGSNEKLFF. The CDR3 nucleotides are TGCGCCAGCAGCCAAGATATCCCTAGCGGCTCGAATGAAAAACTGTTTTTT.

This rearrangement joins TRBV30 to TRBJ1-2; possible D gene TRBD1, 6 bases. V lost 0 bases to trimming and J lost 7 bases, with 12 bases between them. The CDR3 extends over 13 amino acids. Germline lookup yields CDR1 GTSNPN and CDR2 SVGIG (reference sequence). The CDR3: CAWSVGQGSGYTF. The CDR3 DNA follows: TGTGCCTGGAGTGTTGGGCAGGGGAGTGGCTACACCTTC.

Turning to this clone: The identical CDR3 is also encoded by other nucleotide sequences in the sample. The V and J genes are TRBV7-2 and TRBJ2-7; 8 positions agree with TRBD1. The CDR3 runs to 16 residues. Germline CDR1 is SGHTA and CDR2 is FQGNSA. Trimming cost V 1 base and J 0 bases; bases outside gene matches: 5. In nucleotides, the CDR3 is TGTGCCAGCAGCTTAGGATCAGGGGGCGGCTCCTACGAGCAGTACTTC. Translated: CASSLGSGGGSYEQYF.

The chain uses TRBV14 and TRBJ1-2, with a possible D match to TRBD1 (6 bases). Trimming pared 4 bases from V and 5 bases from J, leaving 17 bases between. The CDR3 loop spans 15 amino acids. Germline V lookup: CDR1 SGHDN, CDR2 FVKESK. CDR3 sequence: CASSLRTVSLYGYTF. The CDR3 DNA follows: TGTGCCAGCAGCCTCAGGACAGTGTCCCTATATGGCTACACCTTC.

This chain connects TRBV5-1 to TRBJ2-5; TRBD2 is a possible D gene (6 bases). The CDR3 extends over 14 amino acids. Trimming removed 4 bases from V and 5 bases from J, with 15 bases in between. CDR1 SGHRS and CDR2 YFSETQ come from the germline V gene. The CDR3 sequence: CASSVTSTEETQYF. The CDR3 bases are TGCGCCAGCAGCGTGACTAGTACGGAGGAGACCCAGTACTTC.

This clone has a single count. The V call is TRBV9, the J call TRBJ1-6; D remains unclear. CDR1 and CDR2 from the germline V gene are SGDLS and YYNGEE. CDR3 length: 15 residues. V was pared by 2 bases and J by 10 bases, with 16 bases between. The CDR3 protein is CASSVQGEGVSPLHF. The CDR3 nucleotides are TGTGCCAGCAGCGTCCAAGGCGAGGGAGTGTCACCCCTCCACTTT.

This clone came up a few times. J is TRBJ1-1 and V is TRBV29-1, with 8 bases aligning to TRBD1. Per the germline V gene, CDR1 is SQVTM and CDR2 is ANQGSEA. The V segment lost 6 bases and the J segment 6 bases; nucleotides outside the gene matches: 6. The CDR3 sequence is 12 residues long. The CDR3 region is CSVADRGAEAFF. DNA of the CDR3: TGCAGCGTCGCCGACAGGGGAGCTGAAGCTTTCTTT.

V usage is TRBV5-1 and J usage is TRBJ1-6; 8 bases map to TRBD1. Trimming took 4 bases from V and 6 from J; bases not matched to a gene: 9. This CDR3 comprises 16 residues. CDR1 and CDR2 (germline): SGHRS, YFSETQ. CDR3 nucleotide sequence: TGCGCCAGCAGCCCCGGATCGGGACAGGTTAATTCACCCCTCCACTTT. It codes for CASSPGSGQVNSPLHF.

The chain carries TRBV6-1 and TRBJ2-5, with 7 bases lining up with TRBD1. This CDR3 is built from 14 residues. After removal of 3 bases from V and 4 bases from J, the junction contained 5 bases not matched to a gene. Germline values: CDR1 MNHNS, CDR2 SASEGT. Here the CDR3 DNA reads TGTGCCAGCAGTGAGACAGGGAACCCAGAGACCCAGTACTTC. Translating it yields CASSETGNPETQYF.

This clone appeared once. The genes are TRBV19 and TRBJ1-5; the match to TRBD1 covers 8 bases. Germline V CDR1 and CDR2: LNHDA, SQIVND (reference sequence). Trimming cost V 6 bases and J 3 bases; bases outside gene matches: 7. This CDR3 comprises 15 residues. CDR3 sequence (DNA): TGTGCCAGTAGAACGGACAGGGCAATCAATCAGCCCCAGCATTTT. It translates to CASRTDRAINQPQHF.

The chain links TRBV9 to TRBJ1-2, with D hard to call. There are 12 residues in the CDR3. Germline CDR1 and CDR2: SGDLS and YYNGEE. Trimming shortened V by 3 bases and J by 8 bases, and 11 bases separated the two germline ends. CDR3 in amino acids: CASSGTWAGYTF. The CDR3 nucleotides are TGTGCCAGCAGCGGCACTTGGGCAGGCTACACCTTC.

J is TRBJ2-1 and V is TRBV30, with TRBD1 matching 7 bases. The CDR3 has 15 amino acids. Germline CDR1 is GTSNPN and CDR2 is SVGIG (reference sequence). Trimming at V came to 7 bases and at J to 4 bases, leaving 13 bases not matched to a gene. The CDR3 DNA reads TGTGCCTCCTCCCAAAACAGGGGCTCTTACAATGAGCAGTTCTTC. Translated: CASSQNRGSYNEQFF.

This chain connects TRBV7-9 to TRBJ2-7, with D possibly TRBD2 on 6 matching bases. V lost 4 bases to trimming and J lost 0 bases, with 16 bases between them. The germline V gene encodes CDR1 SEHNR and CDR2 FQNEAQ (reference sequence). The CDR3 loop spans 16 amino acids. DNA of the CDR3: TGTGCCAGCAGCTCGACTTTATACGGGAGCTCCTACGAGCAGTACTTC. Translated: CASSSTLYGSSYEQYF.

V gene TRBV10-3 combines with J gene TRBJ1-1, with unresolved D. Per the germline V gene, CDR1 is ENHRY and CDR2 is SYGVKD. The CDR3 covers 14 residues. V lost 3 bases to trimming and J lost 4 bases, with 12 bases between them. CDR3 DNA sequence: TGTGCCATCAGTGACACAGCTCGGCGCACTGAAGCTTTCTTT. It yields the protein CAISDTARRTEAFF.

The V gene is TRBV3-1 (or the pseudogene TRBV3-2), the J gene TRBJ2-1; 7 positions agree with TRBD2. CDR3 length: 17 amino acids. CDR1 is LGHDT, CDR2 YNNKEL, per germline (reference sequence). V was clipped by 0 bases and J by 4 bases; unmatched bases: 9. In nucleotides, the CDR3 is TGTGCCAGCAGCCAAGATCGTCTTAGCGGGTCTTACAATGAGCAGTTCTTC. Translating gives CASSQDRLSGSYNEQFF.

This chain connects TRBV4-2 to TRBJ2-1, with D tentatively TRBD1 (6 bases). CDR1 and CDR2 (germline): LGHNA, YNFKEQ. The V end was cut by 1 base, the J end by 0 bases, with 10 bases between. This CDR3 spans 16 amino acids. The CDR3 loop is CASSQGAGASYNEQFF. CDR3 in DNA: TGTGCCAGCAGCCAAGGGGCAGGGGCCTCCTACAATGAGCAGTTCTTC.

As DNA, the CDR3 is TGTGCCAGTAGGACGGGACACCATAATGAAAAACTGTTTTTT. Its translation is CASRTGHHNEKLFF. The chain joins TRBV19 to TRBJ1-4; D perhaps matches TRBD1 (6 bases). CDR3 length equals 14 residues. Trimming took 6 bases from V and 4 from J, leaving 12 bases between them. Per germline, CDR1 LNHDA and CDR2 SQIVND (reference sequence).

This clone came up once. The V call is TRBV6-5, the J call TRBJ2-7; 7 bases align to TRBD1. V dropped 2 bases and J dropped 5; count of bases not matched to a gene: 12. This CDR3 is 16 amino acids long. Germline CDR1 reads MNHEY; CDR2 reads SVGAGI. The DNA of the CDR3 is TGTGCCAGCAGTTACGGAGGACAGGTCCTCAGGAACGAGCAGTACTTC. This codes for CASSYGGQVLRNEQYF.

The chain links TRBV19 to TRBJ1-1; 12 bases map to TRBD1. The length of the CDR3 is 16 residues. The germline CDR1 and CDR2 sequences are LNHDA and SQIVND (reference sequence). With 3 bases clipped from V and 10 bases from J, the junction kept 12 bases outside the gene matches. In DNA, the CDR3 is TGTGCCAGTAGTATCAATTTGGGGACAGGGGGCCTGGGAGCTTTCTTT. Translation gives CASSINLGTGGLGAFF.

This clone is a singleton in its sample. V and J are TRBV4-2 and TRBJ2-7; 7 bases line up with TRBD1. The length of the CDR3 is 14 residues. Germline CDR1 reads LGHNA; CDR2 reads YNFKEQ. V was clipped by 3 bases and J by 5 bases; unmatched bases: 7. CDR3 protein: CASSQHDRANEQYF. CDR3 nucleotide sequence: TGTGCCAGCAGCCAGCACGACAGGGCGAACGAGCAGTACTTC.